These 14 T cell receptor beta chains share one sample of origin, sequenced in a study of OX40 agonist ivuxolimab in advanced cancers. Profiling relied on immunoSEQ multiplex PCR, and the TCRdb table lists in-frame clones only, not all of them. The repertoire holds 80,000 or so clones, approximately 85% seen once, with approximately 2.3% in the top ten. The sample here was CD4+ or CD8+ T cells sorted from blood, taken in a trial of the OX40 agonist ivuxolimab. The receptors were sampled from an adult with an advanced solid tumor such as melanoma, head and neck, liver or kidney cancer.

The chain joins TRBV9 to TRBJ2-2; maybe TRBD1 (6 bases). From germline, CDR1 is SGDLS and CDR2 YYNGEE. Trimming removed 5 bases at V and 7 bases at J, with 15 bases between. The CDR3 loop spans 14 amino acids. CDR3 bases: TGTGCCAGCAGTACAGGGATCGGTGACGGGGAGCTGTTTTTT. Translation gives CASSTGIGDGELFF.

The V and J genes are TRBV9 and TRBJ2-5; tentative D call: TRBD2 (7 bases). There are 15 residues in the CDR3. Trimming pared 0 bases from V and 10 bases from J, leaving 19 bases between. Germline V gives CDR1 SGDLS, CDR2 YYNGEE. The DNA for the CDR3 is TGTGCCAGCAGCGTAGCCGGCCTGGGACTACAGGGCCAGTACTTC. This gives the protein CASSVAGLGLQGQYF.

The J gene is TRBJ1-5, the V gene TRBV7-8, with 9 bases lining up with TRBD1. There are 17 residues in the CDR3. V shed 5 bases, J shed 6 bases, and the junction held 14 bases outside the gene matches. From germline, CDR1 is SGHVS and CDR2 FQNEAQ. DNA for the CDR3: TGTGCCAGCAGCATCGGGGGCGGGACAGGGAGGCGTCAGCCCCAGCATTTT. Translation gives CASSIGGGTGRRQPQHF.

The CDR3 nucleotides read TGTGCCAGCAAGAGGGGGCGGGGCGGGGAGCTGTTTTTT. It codes for CASKRGRGGELFF. The chain combines TRBV6-1 with TRBJ2-2; D possibly corresponds to TRBD1 (7 bases). V was shortened by 7 bases and J by 7 bases, with 13 bases between the two germline ends. The germline gives CDR1 MNHNS, CDR2 SASEGT. The CDR3 consists of 13 residues.

This chain uses TRBV5-1 with TRBJ2-2; 7 positions match TRBD1. There are 16 residues in the CDR3. V dropped 0 bases and J dropped 7; count of bases not matched to a gene: 9. Germline V gene lookup returns CDR1 SGHRS and CDR2 YFSETQ. The CDR3 spells CASSLAAGGYDGELFF. The CDR3, as DNA: TGCGCCAGCAGCTTGGCCGCAGGGGGTTATGACGGGGAGCTGTTTTTT.

The chain combines TRBV19 with TRBJ1-4; unclear D gene. The germline V gene encodes CDR1 LNHDA and CDR2 SQIVND (reference sequence). The CDR3 extends over 11 amino acids. V lost 7 bases and J lost 5, with 5 bases in between. For the CDR3, the DNA is TGTGCCAGTAAGGAAAATGAAAAACTGTTTTTT. This gives the protein CASKENEKLFF.

The chain employs TRBV5-8 and TRBJ2-1; D perhaps matches TRBD2 (6 bases). CDR1 is SGHTS, CDR2 YDEGEE, per germline. Trimming cost V 0 bases and J 7 bases, with 11 bases left between them. The CDR3 runs to 14 residues. The CDR3 reads CASSLEGLKNEQFF. The CDR3 DNA is TGTGCCAGCAGCTTGGAGGGACTCAAGAATGAGCAGTTCTTC. Together with reference TRBV5-8 and TRBJ2-1, the CDR3 gives the full variable domain: EAGVTQSPTHLIKTRGQQATLRCSPISGHTSVYWYQQALGLGLQFLLWYDEGEERNRGNFPPRFSGRQFPNYSSELNVNALELEDSALYLCASSLEGLKNEQFFGPGTRLTVL.

The chain couples TRBV7-2 to TRBJ1-2; D call uncertain. This CDR3 spans 14 amino acids. The V gene's germline CDR1 is SGHTA and CDR2 FQGNSA. V was clipped by 5 bases and J by 2 bases, with 12 bases between them. CDR3 bases: TGTGCCAGCAGCCGGGCGGGGTGGAACTATGGCTACACCTTC. Residues: CASSRAGWNYGYTF.

This rearrangement joins TRBV7-2 to TRBJ2-5; D is unclear. The CDR3 is made up of 13 amino acids. The germline gives CDR1 SGHTA, CDR2 FQGNSA. The V and J ends lost 3 bases and 3 bases respectively, with 8 bases between them. CDR3 DNA sequence: TGTGCCAGCAGCTTTGCCGGAGAAGAGACCCAGTACTTC. Residues: CASSFAGEETQYF.

This clone was counted a single time. V usage is TRBV11-2 and J usage is TRBJ2-5; D assignment may be TRBD1 or TRBD2 (5 bases each). Germline V lookup: CDR1 SGHAT, CDR2 FQNNGV. The CDR3 is 13 residues long. Between the trimmed V and J ends, which lost 8 bases and 1 base, there was a span of 11 bases. The CDR3 is CASGPGAQETQYF. The CDR3 region has the DNA TGTGCCAGCGGGCCCGGGGCCCAAGAGACCCAGTACTTC.

V usage is TRBV19 and J usage is TRBJ1-2; 8 bases match TRBD1. After removal of 6 bases from V and 6 bases from J, the junction contained 12 bases not matched to a gene. The CDR3 has 15 amino acids. The germline V gene has CDR1 LNHDA and CDR2 SQIVND (reference sequence). The CDR3 DNA follows: TGTGCCAGTAGCGACCCGGGACAGGAAAATGATGGCTACACCTTC. This translates into CASSDPGQENDGYTF.

The V call is TRBV28, the J call TRBJ2-3, with D hard to call. CDR3 length: 14 residues. Looked up from germline, CDR1 is MDHEN and CDR2 is SYDVKM. V lost 2 bases, J lost 2 bases, and 8 bases lay in between. For the CDR3, the DNA is TGTGCCAGCAGTTTAGACCTACCCACAGATACGCAGTATTTT. Its protein is CASSLDLPTDTQYF.

CDR3: CASSQEPMGAGGADTQYF. CDR3 DNA sequence: TGTGCCAGCAGCCAAGAGCCCATGGGAGCGGGGGGAGCAGATACGCAGTATTTT. The chain uses TRBV4-2 and TRBJ2-3; 9 bases align to TRBD2. Per germline, CDR1 LGHNA and CDR2 YNFKEQ. V shed 0 bases, J shed 4 bases, and the junction held 11 bases outside the gene matches. The CDR3 runs to 18 residues.

The chain couples TRBV28 to TRBJ1-2; TRBD1 aligns across 12 bases. The length of the CDR3 is 15 residues. The germline gives CDR1 MDHEN, CDR2 SYDVKM. The V segment lost 3 bases and the J segment 8 bases; nucleotides outside the gene matches: 7. CDR3 sequence (DNA): TGTGCCAGCAGTTTCGGGACAGGGGGCCTAGGAGGCTACACCTTC. It specifies CASSFGTGGLGGYTF.